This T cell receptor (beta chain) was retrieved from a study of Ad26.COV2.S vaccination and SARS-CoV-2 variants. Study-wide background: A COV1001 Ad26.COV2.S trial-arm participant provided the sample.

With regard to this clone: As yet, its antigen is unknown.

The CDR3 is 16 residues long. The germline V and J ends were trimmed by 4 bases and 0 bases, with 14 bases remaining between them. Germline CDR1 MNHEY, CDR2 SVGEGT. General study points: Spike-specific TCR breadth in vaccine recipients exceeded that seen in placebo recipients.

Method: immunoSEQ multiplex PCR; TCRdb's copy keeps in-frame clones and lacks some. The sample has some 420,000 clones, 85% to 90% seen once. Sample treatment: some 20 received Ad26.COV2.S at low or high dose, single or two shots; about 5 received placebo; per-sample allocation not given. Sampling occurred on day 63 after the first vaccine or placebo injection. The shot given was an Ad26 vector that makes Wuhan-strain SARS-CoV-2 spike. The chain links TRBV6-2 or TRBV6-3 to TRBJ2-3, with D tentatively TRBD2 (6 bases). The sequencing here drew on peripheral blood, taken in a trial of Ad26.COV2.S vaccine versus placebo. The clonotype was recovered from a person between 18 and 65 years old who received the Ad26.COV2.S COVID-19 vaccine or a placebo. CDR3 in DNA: TGTGCCAGCAGTTCTCGCGCGGGGCCAAGCACAGATACGCAGTATTTT. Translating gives CASSSRAGPSTDTQYF.